This paragraph reports one TCR beta chain. Its target is unknown. This sample is drawn from a study of beta chain features in type 1 diabetes. Study-wide points: In all four CD4+ subsets, TCRB CDR3 length was significantly, moderately reduced in type 1 diabetes.

The CDR3 is 11 amino acids. The germline V gene encodes CDR1 SQVTM and CDR2 ANQGSEA. V shed 5 bases, J shed 8 bases, and the junction held 5 bases outside the gene matches. Since all of the isolated RNA was reverse transcribed, expressed TCRB transcripts were what got sequenced. Some clones are missing from TCRdb's copy, which holds only in-frame ones; the method was immunoSEQ multiplex PCR. The data show 200,000 to 300,000 clones, about a tenth seen once. This TCR came from a man aged 25-45 years with type 1 diabetes. Sequenced: naive CD4+ T cells from blood. V usage is TRBV29-1 and J usage is TRBJ1-1, with TRBD1 identical over 7 bases. The CDR3 DNA reads TGCAGCGTTACGACAGGGACCGAAGCTTTCTTT. It yields the protein CSVTTGTEAFF.